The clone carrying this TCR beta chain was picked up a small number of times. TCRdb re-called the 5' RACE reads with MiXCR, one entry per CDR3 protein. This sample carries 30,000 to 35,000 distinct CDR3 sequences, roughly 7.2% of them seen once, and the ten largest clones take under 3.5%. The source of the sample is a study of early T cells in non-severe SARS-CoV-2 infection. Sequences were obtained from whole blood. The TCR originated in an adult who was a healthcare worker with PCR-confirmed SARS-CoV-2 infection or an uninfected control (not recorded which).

CDR3 in DNA: TGTGCCAGCAGTTCCAGGGGGCGGGGCTCCTACAATGAGCAGTTCTTC. Protein: CASSSRGRGSYNEQFF. The chain joins TRBV6-2 or TRBV6-3 to TRBJ2-1; the match to TRBD1 covers 8 bases. Per the germline V gene, CDR1 is MNHEY and CDR2 is SVGEGT. Germline trimming cut 4 bases from V and 0 bases from J; bases unmatched to any gene: 5. CDR3 length: 16 amino acids.